The source of this T cell receptor (beta chain) is a study of PD-L1 blockade in urothelial cancer (dated by TCRdb to 2016 to 2017). Turning to the overall study: Therapy was started in about 2014 for all patients, and atezolizumab 1,200 mg was administered intravenously every 3 weeks. Pretreatment blood TCR-seq was available for about 27 patients, at least one posttreatment blood collection was obtained for some 24 patients, and tumor TCR-seq was available for some 24 patients. Blood samples were analyzed at two time points: 3 weeks after treatment start (second dose) and 6 weeks after treatment start. TCR sequencing covered pretreatment tumor samples and matched, serially collected peripheral blood taken before and after atezolizumab treatment. Durable clinical benefit was achieved by nine patients but not by the remaining 20. Blood samples yielded a median of roughly 140,000 T cells and tens of thousands of unique TCRs, with median clonality approximately 0.08. In the same patients, whole exome sequencing and RNA sequencing of pretreatment tumors were performed in addition to TCR sequencing. Somatic, immune and clinical correlates of response to PD-L1 blockade with atezolizumab in urothelial cancer were the focus of an exploratory multi-omic analysis. Durable clinical benefit was defined as a progression-free survival longer than 6 months, and TCR features were additionally tested against progression-free survival and overall survival. About 90% of the roughly 30 patients were males with bladder-origin urothelial cancer, and about 60% of the 29 reported a prior smoking history. Patients had an ECOG performance status of 0 or 1 and had received between 0 and 3 prior chemotherapy regimens. Broader findings and caveats from the paper: A pretreatment peripheral blood TCR clonality below the median was linked to improved progression-free and overall survival. Greater expansion of tumor-associated TCR clones in peripheral blood 3 weeks after the start of treatment was observed in patients with durable benefit (n ≈ 22, p = 0.022). Because of the small sample size (n ≈ 31) and the many exploratory analyses performed, the results are intended to be regarded as hypothesis-generating.

CDR1 and CDR2 are drawn from the germline V gene: SGHRS, YFSETQ. The CDR3 covers 15 residues, taking in both the cysteine and the phenylalanine. Only CDR3 DNA is held: 45 bases, read in frame from base 1. At the junction V is shortened by 0 bases and J by 1 base, with 10 bases in between. The time point label, read with the paper, signifies: peripheral blood 6 weeks after treatment start. The cohort comprised roughly 30 patients with locally advanced or metastatic urothelial carcinoma treated at Memorial Sloan Kettering on a trial protocol. Peripheral blood mononuclear cells were collected pretreatment and during treatment, at between 1 and 8 total time points per patient. The Qiagen DNeasy Blood extraction kit was used to purify genomic DNA from total PBMCs and tumor samples. Collected pretreatment and during treatment, PBMCs were isolated and stored as previously described. Synthetic TCR analog templates were spiked into each PCR so that absolute template abundance could be estimated from read counts. TCRbeta CDR3 regions were amplified from genomic DNA with bias-controlled V and J gene primers using the immunoSEQ assay. Sequencing of rearranged TCRbeta segments was performed at approximately 20X coverage. As for the original processing: Clustering was used to correct sequencing errors, and CDR3s were annotated against IMGT so that V, D and J genes could be assigned. Only productive TCRbeta rearrangements were used in downstream analyses, excluding out-of-frame or stop-codon sequences. Clonality was calculated as one minus the Shannon entropy normalized by the log of the number of unique productive sequences. Fisher's exact test with Benjamini-Hochberg correction, using a cutoff of adjusted p below 0.01, was how clones that differed between time points or between blood and tumor were identified. In its TCRdb copy, this immuneACCESS table keeps in-frame sequences only and misses some clones. Where compared with another copy, unresolved V genes explain less than half of these, and the others have no known cause. D and trimming were read from the DNA, whereas the V and J calls and clone size are those reported in that table. The table for this sample lists around 46,000 clones; around nine tenths of them were counted only once. The ten most abundant clones make up 2.4% of the sample.

As regards this clone: What antigen it recognizes has not been identified. No per-base quality is available; no much larger clone lies one base away.

The sequences come from PBMCs, collected around atezolizumab (anti-PD-L1) treatment. The chain was built from TRBV5-1 and TRBJ1-1, with no D gene named confidently. The origin of this receptor is a man in his 60s with urothelial cancer. Here is the DNA: TGCGCCAGCAGCTTGGCCCCGGGAGCGAACACTGAAGCTTTCTTT. This sequence encodes CASSLAPGANTEAFF.